The entry that follows covers one T cell receptor beta chain sequence. The entry originates in a study of blood T cell repertoires in COVID-19. Germline CDR1 LGHDT, CDR2 YNNKEL (reference sequence). This CDR3 spans 15 amino acids. Trimming stripped 1 base from V and 4 bases from J, with 11 bases between. Clones were sequenced by immunoSEQ multiplex PCR, and TCRdb holds only the in-frame ones, with some missing. The table shows 140,000 to 150,000 clones, with about 83% occurring only once. The rearrangement links TRBV3-1 (or the pseudogene TRBV3-2) to TRBJ1-3; D is unresolved. Sequencing was done on a sample of PBMCs or T cells enriched from blood (not recorded which). This clonotype was obtained from a woman aged 50 to 60 who had been exposed to COVID-19. The CDR3 DNA sequence: TGTGCCAGCAGCCAAGGAGGCAGCTCAGGAAACACCATATATTTT. It encodes CASSQGGSSGNTIYF.